This TCR beta chain originates from a study of post-analysis software for immune sequencing data (dated by TCRdb to the mid-2010s). In terms of the full investigation: The recorded disease courses included relapsing-remitting, secondary progressive and progressive-relapsing multiple sclerosis, and some patients had no subtype annotation. Patient repertoires were compared against roughly 12 previously published healthy control repertoires from donors aged about 6 to 27 years. A subset of samples was prepared in parallel using single-end sample barcoding, then pooled and co-amplified after Illumina adapter ligation. Points the paper makes about the study in general: A few TRBV segments, including TRBV5-6, TRBV5-1 and TRBV20-1, were significantly more frequent in patients than controls. The multiple sclerosis patient group was slightly younger than the control group. Direct clustering with F measure showed strong co-clustering of samples prepared in the same batch, prompting a batch-effect correction. Significantly lower normalized Chao1 diversity was found in multiple sclerosis patients than in controls, suggesting substantial peripheral T-cell clonal expansion.

Here V drops 6 bases and J drops 8 bases, and the junction holds 10 bases not matched to any gene. From cysteine to phenylalanine, the CDR3 is 14 amino acids long. Of the read, only the CDR3 DNA is kept; its 42 bases are in frame from base 1. Note on this clonotype: Its antigen is currently not known. No base qualities exist here, and no much larger clone lies one base off it.

TCR beta repertoires were profiled from peripheral blood of about a dozen young patients with multiple sclerosis to demonstrate the VDJtools post-analysis software. The patients with multiple sclerosis were children and adolescents between roughly 6 and 15 years of age. The receptor library was made with PCR. Sequenced on an Illumina HiSeq 2500. To reduce PCR and sequencing biases, unique molecular identifiers were incorporated into the TCR beta cDNA libraries. Per 1 to 10 million input T cells, some 500,000 cDNA molecules were obtained, such that each molecule approximated one T cell. Patient libraries were prepared and sequenced with the same protocol used for the earlier healthy control dataset. Within a given batch, samples were prepared together, multiplexed and sequenced on the same HiSeq lane. The source study handled its data this way. Raw barcoded reads were processed with MIGEC, discarding single-read molecular identifier groups before consensus assembly and CDR3 extraction. VDJtools was used for post-analysis of the clonotype tables, and diversity was normalized by down-sampling every dataset to the size of the smallest sample. Repertoire overlap clustering matched CDR3 amino acid but not nucleotide sequences to correct batch-related cross-sample contamination. TCRdb reworked the public reads: Q25 trimming with fastp, MiXCR clone assembly, productive beta chains retained. Each entry is one CDR3 protein sequence, shown with its most common DNA and genes. TCRdb, not the authors, supplied the V and J calls. The sample table lists fewer than 900,000 distinct CDR3 sequences, 40% to 55% of them with a count of one. The ten largest clones add up to roughly 4.5% of the sample.

This receptor was taken from a girl between 5 and 17 years old with multiple sclerosis. What was sequenced was blood. The chain employs TRBV12-3 or TRBV12-4 and TRBJ1-2; TRBD1 aligns with 9 central bases. The DNA sequence is TGTGCCAGCAGCACCACGGGACAGGGAGACGGCTACACCTTC. This encodes CASSTTGQGDGYTF.